Shown below are 31 T cell receptor beta chains from a single sample sequenced in a study of technical replicates of blood from a handful of donors. Profiled with immunoSEQ multiplex PCR; TCRdb holds only in-frame clones, not every one. Of about 73,000 clones listed, around 93% were seen once; the top ten hold 0.2% to 0.3%. What was sequenced was T cells isolated from PBMCs. These receptors came from a human donor in good health.

The V and J genes are TRBV19 and TRBJ2-5; D perhaps matches TRBD2 (5 bases). The germline V and J ends were trimmed by 1 base and 7 bases, with 7 bases remaining between them. Germline V CDR1 and CDR2: LNHDA, SQIVND (reference sequence). The CDR3 is 12 amino acids. The CDR3 coding sequence is TGTGCCAGTAGTATAGCTCGGGGGACCCAGTACTTC. It encodes CASSIARGTQYF.

The rearrangement links TRBV4-1 to TRBJ1-5; D may be TRBD1 (6 bases). From germline, CDR1 is MGHRA and CDR2 YSYEKL. The CDR3 extends over 15 amino acids. V lost 0 bases to trimming and J lost 4 bases, with 10 bases between them. The CDR3 sequence is CASSQEIRGNQPQHF. CDR3 sequence (DNA): TGCGCCAGCAGCCAAGAGATCAGGGGTAATCAGCCCCAGCATTTT.

The chain combines TRBV5-4 with TRBJ1-1; 10 bases are a match to TRBD1. Germline V gene lookup returns CDR1 SGHNT and CDR2 YYREEE (reference sequence). This CDR3 has 14 amino acids. Germline trimming cut 5 bases from V and 6 bases from J; bases unmatched to any gene: 7. The CDR3 region is CASRSDRGRSEAFF. The CDR3 DNA reads as TGTGCCAGCAGAAGTGACAGGGGGCGGTCTGAAGCTTTCTTT. The variable domain in full, completed from reference TRBV5-4 and TRBJ1-1, reads ETGVTQSPTHLIKTRGQQVTLRCSSQSGHNTVSWYQQALGQGPQFIFQYYREEENGRGNFPPRFSGLQFPNYSSELNVNALELDDSALYLCASRSDRGRSEAFFGQGTRLTVV.

The DNA for the CDR3 is TGCAGCGTTGAAGTGGACAGCGGGCTGTTTTTT. Its translation is CSVEVDSGLFF. This chain joins TRBV29-1 and TRBJ2-2; TRBD1 is a possible D gene (6 bases). Germline V gene lookup returns CDR1 SQVTM and CDR2 ANQGSEA. The CDR3 consists of 11 residues. V was trimmed by 1 base and J by 13 bases, leaving 10 bases between them.

The chain is built from TRBV27 and TRBJ2-5, with unresolved D. Germline V gene sequence: CDR1 MNHEY, CDR2 SMNVEV (reference sequence). The V and J ends lost 2 bases and 5 bases respectively, with 9 bases between them. This CDR3 contains 13 residues. This CDR3 is CASSLIPSETQYF. The DNA of the CDR3 is TGTGCCAGCAGTTTAATTCCGTCGGAGACCCAGTACTTC.

The V gene is TRBV5-6, the J gene TRBJ1-3, with 8 bases matching TRBD1. Trimming removed 2 bases from V and 6 bases from J; junction bases left unmatched: 10. Germline CDR1 SGHDT, CDR2 YYEEEE. This CDR3 has 16 residues. The CDR3 here is CASSFNRGASVNTIYF. DNA of the CDR3: TGTGCCAGCAGCTTTAACAGGGGGGCATCGGTAAACACCATATATTTT.

This chain connects TRBV19 to TRBJ1-2, with D possibly being TRBD1 (5 bases). The CDR3 consists of 15 residues. The V end lost 0 bases, the J end lost 7 bases, and 15 bases lay between the germline ends. CDR1 and CDR2 (germline): LNHDA, SQIVND (reference sequence). The CDR3 protein is CASSIDDAGLRGYTF. The CDR3, as DNA: TGTGCCAGTAGTATAGATGATGCGGGACTTCGTGGCTACACCTTC.

The rearrangement joins TRBV13 to TRBJ2-7, with 8 bases that match TRBD1. CDR3 length: 16 amino acids. The germline V gene has CDR1 PRHDT and CDR2 FYEKMQ (reference sequence). The V segment lost 0 bases and the J segment 1 base; nucleotides outside the gene matches: 5. The CDR3: CASSLGPGQVSYEQYF. The CDR3 DNA reads as TGTGCCAGCAGCTTAGGACCGGGACAGGTTTCCTACGAGCAGTACTTC.

The chain has TRBV25-1 and TRBJ2-7; D not resolved. The CDR3 loop spans 15 amino acids. V lost 7 bases to trimming and J lost 3 bases, with 19 bases between them. Looked up from germline, CDR1 is MGHDK and CDR2 is SYGVNS. DNA for the CDR3: TGTGCCAGCACTGACGCGGATGTCCCAAACTACGAGCAGTACTTC. Its translation: CASTDADVPNYEQYF.

The gene calls are TRBV9 and TRBJ2-3; tentative D call: TRBD2 (6 bases). This CDR3 spans 13 amino acids. The germline V and J ends were trimmed by 0 bases and 5 bases, with 7 bases remaining between them. Germline lookup yields CDR1 SGDLS and CDR2 YYNGEE. CDR3: CASSVGGEDTQYF. The CDR3 DNA is TGTGCCAGCAGCGTAGGGGGGGAAGATACGCAGTATTTT.

This chain joins TRBV5-1 and TRBJ2-1; 8 bases match TRBD1. Losses at the gene ends were 4 bases for V and 5 bases for J; bases not matched to a gene: 5. The CDR3 spans 14 residues. Germline V CDR1 and CDR2: SGHRS, YFSETQ. This CDR3 is CASSTWTGNNEQFF. The CDR3 DNA sequence: TGCGCCAGCAGCACATGGACAGGGAACAATGAGCAGTTCTTC.

The genes are TRBV5-1 and TRBJ1-1; tentative D call: TRBD1 (5 bases). V was shortened by 0 bases and J by 4 bases, with 13 bases between the two germline ends. Germline CDR1 SGHRS, CDR2 YFSETQ. The CDR3 has 15 residues. CDR3 region: CASSLAREGGTEAFF. The CDR3 DNA follows: TGCGCCAGCAGCTTGGCCAGGGAGGGAGGCACTGAAGCTTTCTTT.

This clone appeared a few times. The V gene is TRBV5-4, the J gene TRBJ1-6; TRBD1 matches at 7 bases. Germline-derived CDR1 and CDR2 are SGHNT and YYREEE (reference sequence). With V trimmed by 3 bases and J by 3 bases, 6 bases remained unmatched. This CDR3 is 16 amino acids long. CDR3 sequence reads: CASSWMGTDYNSPLHF. CDR3 sequence (DNA): TGTGCCAGCAGCTGGATGGGGACAGACTATAATTCACCCCTCCACTTT.

The J gene is TRBJ1-4, the V gene TRBV11-2, with 7 bases fitting TRBD1. Germline-derived CDR1 and CDR2 are SGHAT and FQNNGV. The CDR3 consists of 15 residues. Losses at the gene ends were 2 bases for V and 2 bases for J; bases not matched to a gene: 2. The chain's CDR3 is CASSLQGVTNEKLFF. CDR3 in DNA: TGTGCCAGCAGCTTACAGGGGGTCACTAATGAAAAACTGTTTTTT.

The rearrangement links TRBV19 to TRBJ1-1, with 7 bases matching TRBD1. The CDR3 consists of 14 residues. Unmatched junction bases numbered 7, after V lost 8 bases and J lost 1 base. Germline CDR1 LNHDA, CDR2 SQIVND (reference sequence). The chain's CDR3 is CASVIPGGNTEAFF. In DNA form, the CDR3 reads TGTGCCAGTGTCATCCCAGGGGGGAACACTGAAGCTTTCTTT.

The rearrangement links TRBV27 to TRBJ1-5; 8 nucleotides line up with TRBD1. V lost 6 bases and J lost 3; bases outside the gene matches: 4. Germline CDR1 reads MNHEY; CDR2 reads SMNVEV (reference sequence). This CDR3 spans 14 amino acids. CDR3 sequence (DNA): TGTGCCAGCAGGGAGGGACAGGTCAATCAGCCCCAGCATTTT. Its protein is CASREGQVNQPQHF.

The J gene is TRBJ1-1, the V gene TRBV11-3; the match to TRBD1 covers 7 bases. This CDR3 region has 16 residues. The V segment lost 5 bases and the J segment 0 bases; nucleotides outside the gene matches: 9. CDR1 is SGHNT and CDR2 is YENEEA in the germline V gene. The CDR3 sequence is CASSRGGTDMNTEAFF. CDR3 sequence (DNA): TGTGCCAGCAGCAGAGGGGGGACAGATATGAACACTGAAGCTTTCTTT.

V is TRBV7-9 and J is TRBJ2-1; 11 nucleotides match TRBD1. Per the germline V gene, CDR1 is SEHNR and CDR2 is FQNEAQ (reference sequence). This CDR3 spans 14 amino acids. V was clipped by 6 bases and J by 8 bases; unmatched bases: 6. The CDR3 DNA follows: TGTGCCAGCAGACACCCGGGACAGGGGGATGAGCAGTTCTTC. This encodes CASRHPGQGDEQFF.

The chain couples TRBV27 to TRBJ1-2; maybe TRBD1 (5 bases). The CDR3 is 13 amino acids. CDR1 and CDR2 from the germline V gene are MNHEY and SMNVEV (reference sequence). Between the trimmed V and J ends, which lost 4 bases and 2 bases, there was a span of 8 bases. The CDR3 region is CASSWGQNYGYTF. CDR3 DNA: TGTGCCAGCAGTTGGGGCCAGAACTATGGCTACACCTTC.

The chain combines TRBV4-1 with TRBJ1-4; 9 nucleotides align to TRBD1. Per the germline V gene, CDR1 is MGHRA and CDR2 is YSYEKL. This CDR3 spans 16 amino acids. V lost 0 bases, J lost 9 bases, and 8 bases stayed unmatched. The CDR3 sequence is CASSQDGTGKTQKLFF. The CDR3 nucleotides are TGCGCCAGCAGCCAAGATGGGACAGGGAAAACCCAAAAACTGTTTTTT.

CDR3 loop: CASSVSREETQYF. CDR3 bases: TGCGCCAGCAGTGTTTCCAGGGAAGAGACCCAGTACTTC. The V and J genes are TRBV10-1 and TRBJ2-5; TRBD1 might be the D (5 bases). Germline CDR1 reads WNHNN; CDR2 reads SYGVQD (reference sequence). V lost 4 bases, J lost 3 bases, and 9 bases lay in between. The CDR3 is made up of 13 amino acids.

The V gene is TRBV11-2, the J gene TRBJ2-5; D uncertain. Trimming took 6 bases from V and 5 from J, leaving 7 bases between them. The CDR3 is made up of 11 amino acids. Germline CDR1 SGHAT, CDR2 FQNNGV. The CDR3 bases are TGTGCCAGCAGAGCGACGGAGACCCAGTACTTC. Translation gives CASRATETQYF. The entire variable domain, with the rest obtained from reference TRBV11-2 and TRBJ2-5, is as follows: EAGVAQSPRYKIIEKRQSVAFWCNPISGHATLYWYQQILGQGPKLLIQFQNNGVVDDSQLPKDRFSAERLKGVDSTLKIQPAKLEDSAVYLCASRATETQYFGPGTRLLVL.

This chain connects TRBV6-5 to TRBJ1-5, with D unclear. The germline CDR1 and CDR2 sequences are MNHEY and SVGAGI. This CDR3 contains 14 residues. V was shortened by 2 bases and J by 4 bases, with 9 bases between the two germline ends. The CDR3 is CASSYEADNQPQHF. Written as DNA, the CDR3 is TGTGCCAGCAGTTACGAGGCAGATAATCAGCCCCAGCATTTT.

The chain is built from TRBV6-1 and TRBJ2-7; possible D gene TRBD2, 6 bases. CDR1 and CDR2 (germline): MNHNS, SASEGT. The CDR3 loop spans 16 amino acids. V dropped 4 bases and J dropped 2 bases, with 18 bases sitting between them. The CDR3 sequence: CASSAGGVRNTYEQYF. CDR3 nucleotides: TGTGCCAGCAGTGCCGGCGGGGTTAGGAACACCTACGAGCAGTACTTC.

About this clone: The germline gene is not matched at one end of the junction; a read error may be the cause. The chain employs TRBV15 and TRBJ1-1; D not certain. The germline gives CDR1 LNHNV, CDR2 YYDKDF (reference sequence). The CDR3 has 15 amino acids. The CDR3 loop is CATSGGEGLNPEAFF. CDR3 coding DNA: TGTGCCACCAGCGGCGGGGAGGGTTTGAACCCTGAAGCTTTCTTT.

The chain uses TRBV27 and TRBJ2-7; 7 positions agree with TRBD1. CDR3 size: 14 residues. J lost 2 bases, V lost 5 bases, and 6 bases had no gene match. Germline values: CDR1 MNHEY, CDR2 SMNVEV (reference sequence). The CDR3 region has the DNA TGTGCCAGCAGTAGGACAGGCCAACCCTACGAGCAGTACTTC. Amino acids: CASSRTGQPYEQYF.

The chain combines TRBV7-9 with TRBJ2-3, with D tentatively TRBD2 (5 bases). The CDR3 length is 16 residues. V was shortened by 5 bases and J by 1 base, with 16 bases between the two germline ends. Germline V lookup: CDR1 SEHNR, CDR2 FQNEAQ (reference sequence). The CDR3 loop reads CASSLGEGRGTDTQYF. CDR3 nucleotides: TGTGCCAGCAGCCTTGGAGAGGGTCGCGGCACAGATACGCAGTATTTT.

The V gene is TRBV7-9, the J gene TRBJ2-2, with D possibly TRBD1 on 6 matching bases. V was clipped by 6 bases and J by 5 bases, with 7 bases between them. In germline, CDR1 is SEHNR, CDR2 FQNEAQ (reference sequence). The CDR3 covers 12 residues. CDR3 DNA: TGTGCCAGCAGAACAGGGACCGGGGAGCTGTTTTTT. Translated: CASRTGTGELFF.

The chain is built from TRBV14 and TRBJ1-3; 8 nucleotides agree with TRBD1. The germline V gene has CDR1 SGHDN and CDR2 FVKESK. V was pared by 1 base and J by 2 bases, with 1 base of the junction left unmatched. The CDR3 runs 15 residues. CDR3 DNA sequence: TGTGCCAGCAGCCAAGTACAGGGGGCTGGAAACACCATATATTTT. Translating it yields CASSQVQGAGNTIYF.

The chain links TRBV5-4 to TRBJ1-1; D remains unclear. The CDR3 runs 13 residues. CDR1 is SGHNT, CDR2 YYREEE, per germline (reference sequence). V was pared by 0 bases and J by 5 bases, with 8 bases between. For the CDR3, the DNA is TGTGCCAGCAGCTTGGGCCAGATTACTGAAGCTTTCTTT. Translating gives CASSLGQITEAFF. Combining the CDR3 with reference TRBV5-4 and TRBJ1-1 gives the whole variable domain ETGVTQSPTHLIKTRGQQVTLRCSSQSGHNTVSWYQQALGQGPQFIFQYYREEENGRGNFPPRFSGLQFPNYSSELNVNALELDDSALYLCASSLGQITEAFFGQGTRLTVV.

The chain uses TRBV4-2 and TRBJ2-1, with TRBD2 matching over 10 bases. This CDR3 has 17 amino acids. Germline CDR1 reads LGHNA; CDR2 reads YNFKEQ. Trimming took 5 bases from V and 8 from J; bases not matched to a gene: 15. CDR3 region: CASSERGTSVISDEQFF. As DNA, the CDR3 is TGTGCCAGCAGCGAGAGGGGGACTAGCGTTATATCGGATGAGCAGTTCTTC.